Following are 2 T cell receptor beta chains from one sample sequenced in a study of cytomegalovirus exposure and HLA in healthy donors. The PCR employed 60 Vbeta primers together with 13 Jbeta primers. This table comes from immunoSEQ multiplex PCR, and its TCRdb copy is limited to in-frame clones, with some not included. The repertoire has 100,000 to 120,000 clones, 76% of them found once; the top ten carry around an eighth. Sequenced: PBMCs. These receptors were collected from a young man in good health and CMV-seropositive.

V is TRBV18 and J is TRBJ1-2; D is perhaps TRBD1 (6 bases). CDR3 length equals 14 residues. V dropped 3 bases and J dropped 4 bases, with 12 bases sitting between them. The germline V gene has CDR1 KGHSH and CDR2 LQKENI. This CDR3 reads CASSPSGQTYGYTF. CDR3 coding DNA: TGTGCCAGCTCACCCTCCGGACAGACCTATGGCTACACCTTC. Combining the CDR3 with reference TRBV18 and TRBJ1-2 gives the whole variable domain NAGVMQNPRHLVRRRGQEARLRCSPMKGHSHVYWYRQLPEEGLKFMVYLQKENIIDESGMPKERFSAEFPKEGPSILRIQQVVRGDSAAYFCASSPSGQTYGYTFGSGTRLTVV.

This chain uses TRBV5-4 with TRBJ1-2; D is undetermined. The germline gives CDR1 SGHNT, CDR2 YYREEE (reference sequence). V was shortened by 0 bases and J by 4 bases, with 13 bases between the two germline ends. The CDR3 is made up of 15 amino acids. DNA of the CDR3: TGTGCCAGCAGCTTGGATATGGGCTTAAGCTATGGCTACACCTTC. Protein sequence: CASSLDMGLSYGYTF.